What follows describes a single T cell receptor beta chain. V lost 2 bases and J lost 6; bases outside the gene matches: 7. Germline CDR1 LGHNA, CDR2 YNFKEQ. This CDR3 region has 14 residues. Stated time point: week 3, after first cycle of checkpoint inhibitor. Sampling occurred pretreatment (T0) and at week 3 (W3), after cycle one of checkpoint blockade. At 12 weeks after first infusion, RECIST 1.1 defined response for most patients. Only in-frame clones appear in the TCRdb table, and some are missing; sequencing was by immunoSEQ multiplex PCR. Of 13,000 to 15,000 clones listed, around 88% are singletons. This sample is part of a study of blood T cell dynamics during melanoma immunotherapy. Overall study: First-line therapy was either pembrolizumab or nivolumab with ipilimumab for metastatic melanoma.

The starting material was blood, obtained from a patient treated with checkpoint blockade. This clonotype originated in a human donor with melanoma. This sequence joins TRBV4-2 and TRBJ2-7, with 7 positions matching TRBD1. The DNA of the CDR3 is TGTGCCAGCAGCCAACTAGGGGGCGCGGTCGAGCAGTACTTC. It is translated as CASSQLGGAVEQYF.